A single sample gave rise to the 18 T cell receptor beta chains below, sequenced in a study of T cells after yellow fever vaccination (dated by TCRdb to about 2019). The intended sense of this specimen's treatment or condition label: live attenuated yellow fever vaccine strain. Library prep was done by 5' RACE. The sample was run on an Illumina NovaSeq 6000. TCRdb took the public reads, trimmed them with fastp at Q25, ran MiXCR for clone calling and kept in-frame beta chains. Rows with one shared CDR3 protein collapse into an entry with the most common genes and DNA. For this sample there are some 320,000 distinct CDR3 sequences; about 10% appear just once. Of the sample, around 3.5% falls within the top ten clones. The starting material was CD4+ T cells sorted from PBMCs, obtained 5 days after the yellow fever booster vaccination. The origin of the receptors is a man in his late teens or twenties who received the YFV17D yellow fever vaccine.

The chain links TRBV7-9 to TRBJ1-1; D gene uncertain. This CDR3 is 10 amino acids long. Germline CDR1 is SEHNR and CDR2 is FQNEAQ (reference sequence). The ends were cut back, 1 base at V and 10 bases at J, with 4 bases in the middle. In nucleotides, the CDR3 is TGTGCCAGCAGCTTAGGGTCAGCTTTCTTT. Amino acid sequence: CASSLGSAFF.

This clonotype was seen more than once but under ten times. This rearrangement joins TRBV4-1 to TRBJ2-2, with 15 bases identical to TRBD2. The CDR3 has 17 amino acids. Germline V lookup: CDR1 MGHRA, CDR2 YSYEKL. Trimming cost V 6 bases and J 1 base; bases outside gene matches: 3. CDR3 loop: CASRGLAGGWNTGELFF. The CDR3, as DNA: TGCGCCAGCAGGGGACTAGCGGGGGGCTGGAACACCGGGGAGCTGTTTTTT.

The chain recombines TRBV11-2 with TRBJ2-5, with no clear D. Germline lookup yields CDR1 SGHAT and CDR2 FQNNGV. The CDR3 consists of 14 residues. V gave up 4 bases and J gave up 5 bases, with 14 bases separating them. The CDR3 region is CASSSPGLGETQYF. The CDR3 DNA is TGTGCCAGCAGCTCCCCTGGGTTGGGGGAGACCCAGTACTTC.

The sample holds many counts of this clonotype. This chain uses TRBV28 with TRBJ2-5; 10 bases line up with TRBD2. This CDR3 has 15 residues. The V gene's germline CDR1 is MDHEN and CDR2 SYDVKM. V was clipped by 6 bases and J by 1 base; unmatched bases: 5. CDR3 protein: CASRASGGSQETQYF. The CDR3 DNA reads TGTGCCAGCAGGGCTAGCGGGGGCTCCCAAGAGACCCAGTACTTC.

The rearrangement links TRBV4-2 to TRBJ1-1; maybe TRBD1 (6 bases). Between the trimmed V and J ends, which lost 5 bases and 7 bases, there was a span of 17 bases. Germline CDR1 reads LGHNA; CDR2 reads YNFKEQ. The CDR3 contains 14 residues. CDR3 amino acids: CASSIQGNEGEAFF. CDR3 DNA sequence: TGTGCCAGCAGCATACAGGGTAATGAGGGTGAAGCTTTCTTT.

This clonotype occurred a few times. V usage is TRBV6-2 or TRBV6-3 and J usage is TRBJ1-5, with D hard to call. The germline V and J ends were trimmed by 4 bases and 3 bases, with 13 bases remaining between them. The germline V gene encodes CDR1 MNHEY and CDR2 SVGEGT. This CDR3 contains 15 residues. CDR3 in DNA: TGTGCCAGCAGTTCCCCCCGGGAGATCAATCAGCCCCAGCATTTT. Amino acids: CASSSPREINQPQHF.

The chain is built from TRBV7-3 and TRBJ2-3; D is perhaps TRBD2 (6 bases). The CDR3 consists of 15 residues. V was clipped by 5 bases and J by 4 bases, with 16 bases between them. From germline, CDR1 is SGHTA and CDR2 FQGTGA. CDR3: CASSPSNTGADTQYF. The CDR3 region has the DNA TGTGCCAGCAGCCCCTCCAACACGGGGGCAGATACGCAGTATTTT.

This clonotype has just a few counts. This chain connects TRBV5-1 to TRBJ2-5, with 8 bases identical to TRBD2. V dropped 2 bases and J dropped 5; count of bases not matched to a gene: 8. The CDR3 is made up of 15 amino acids. CDR1 is SGHRS and CDR2 is YFSETQ in the germline V gene. The CDR3 nucleotides are TGCGCCAGCAGCTTACAGGTGGCGGGGGGCGAGACCCAGTACTTC. Translated, it gives CASSLQVAGGETQYF.

This clonotype was counted between two and nine times. This chain uses TRBV12-3 or TRBV12-4 with TRBJ1-3; D gene uncertain. V was pared by 7 bases and J by 0 bases, with 10 bases between. The CDR3 loop spans 14 amino acids. The CDR3 bases are TGTGCCAGCACCCCCCGGCTCTCTGGAAACACCATATATTTT. Protein sequence: CASTPRLSGNTIYF.

This clonotype was detected only a few times. This sequence joins TRBV5-1 and TRBJ2-1; 11 bases align to TRBD1. V lost 4 bases, J lost 7 bases, and 7 bases stayed unmatched. The germline gives CDR1 SGHRS, CDR2 YFSETQ. This CDR3 is built from 15 residues. CDR3 loop: CASSAPGQGENEQFF. The CDR3 nucleotides are TGCGCCAGCAGCGCCCCGGGACAGGGGGAGAATGAGCAGTTCTTC. The full variable domain, completed using reference TRBV5-1 and TRBJ2-1, is KAGVTQTPRYLIKTRGQQVTLSCSPISGHRSVSWYQQTPGQGLQFLFEYFSETQRNKGNFPGRFSGRQFSNSRSEMNVSTLELGDSALYLCASSAPGQGENEQFFGPGTRLTVL.

This clonotype showed up many times. The gene calls are TRBV5-1 and TRBJ2-3; 7 nucleotides agree with TRBD1. Trimming removed 0 bases from V and 1 base from J; junction bases left unmatched: 5. Germline V gene data show CDR1 as SGHRS and CDR2 as YFSETQ. The CDR3 covers 16 residues. The CDR3, as DNA: TGCGCCAGCAGCTTGGACAGGGGTTTGGGCACAGATACGCAGTATTTT. Translated: CASSLDRGLGTDTQYF.

This clonotype was seen a few times. The chain carries TRBV3-1 and TRBJ2-1, with a tentative D call TRBD2 (6 bases). Trimming left V 0 bases short and J 7 bases short, with 19 bases between. Germline V lookup: CDR1 LGHDT, CDR2 YNNKEL (reference sequence). The CDR3 runs to 17 residues. In DNA form, the CDR3 reads TGTGCCAGCAGCCAAGAGTTCAGTAACGGGGGAAGGAATGAGCAGTTCTTC. Its protein is CASSQEFSNGGRNEQFF.

This clonotype was seen a handful of times. The chain joins TRBV11-2 to TRBJ1-2; D is unclear. There are 12 residues in the CDR3. Deletions cut 0 bases from V and 8 bases from J, with 7 bases between. Germline V gene data show CDR1 as SGHAT and CDR2 as FQNNGV. DNA for the CDR3: TGTGCCAGCAGCTTAGAAAGAGCCGGCTACACCTTC. Its translation: CASSLERAGYTF.

The chain carries TRBV20-1 and TRBJ2-3, with D perhaps matching TRBD2 (5 bases). Germline-derived CDR1 and CDR2 are DFQATT and SNEGSKA (reference sequence). Trimming removed 3 bases at V and 5 bases at J, with 24 bases between. The CDR3 totals 17 residues. The CDR3 spells CSASGYSFRLAGDTQYF. CDR3 in DNA: TGCAGTGCTAGTGGTTATTCGTTTCGGCTAGCAGGAGATACGCAGTATTTT.

This clonotype was counted between two and nine times. This chain uses TRBV3-2 with TRBJ2-7; no DNA check was done on the table's D call, TRBD1. TRBV3-2 is described as a pseudogene. The CDR3 spans 16 residues. The CDR3 coding sequence is TGTGCCAGCAGCCAAGCGTCTGGGGGACCCTCCTACGAGCAGTACTTC. Amino acids: CASSQASGGPSYEQYF.

Ten or more counts support this clonotype. The chain joins TRBV7-6 to TRBJ2-2; D tentatively fits TRBD1 or TRBD2 (5 bases each). Germline CDR1 SGHVS, CDR2 FNYEAQ. Trimming left V 2 bases short and J 5 bases short, with 9 bases between. This CDR3 is built from 14 residues. DNA for the CDR3: TGTGCCAGCAGCTTAAACTGGGGGACCGGGGAGCTGTTTTTT. Translated: CASSLNWGTGELFF.

This clonotype was picked up a small number of times. This chain uses TRBV6-2 or TRBV6-3 with TRBJ2-2; D unresolved. The CDR3 is made up of 13 amino acids. Germline V gene sequence: CDR1 MNHEY, CDR2 SVGEGT. The V end lost 2 bases, the J end lost 5 bases, and 6 bases lay between the germline ends. CDR3 amino acids: CASSYGKTGELFF. The CDR3 nucleotides read TGTGCCAGCAGTTACGGGAAAACCGGGGAGCTGTTTTTT.

This clonotype appeared a few times. This chain uses TRBV18 with TRBJ1-3, with D uncertain. This CDR3 spans 14 amino acids. V lost 2 bases and J 2 bases, leaving 7 bases between the germline ends. The germline gives CDR1 KGHSH, CDR2 LQKENI. CDR3 in amino acids: CASSPTTPGNTIYF. CDR3 coding DNA: TGTGCCAGCTCACCAACGACCCCTGGAAACACCATATATTTT.